This TCR beta chain derives from a study of spatial heterogeneity in lung cancer. Study-level information: Consistently, beta-chain sequences turned up in larger numbers than alpha-chain sequences did. There were, on average, more than eight raw-read appearances for each unique TCR and UMI combination.

The library protocol tagged each TCR cDNA with a unique molecular identifier. One entry per CDR3 protein results from TCRdb running MiXCR on the 5' RACE reads. The profile shows about 44,000 distinct CDR3 sequences, around 13% of them singletons. Looked up from germline, CDR1 is SGDLS and CDR2 is YYNGEE. V was clipped by 4 bases and J by 3 bases; unmatched bases: 5. The CDR3 length is 15 residues. As for time point: sample taken at primary tumor resection. No cell sorting; template was whole RNA from tumor, lung tissue or PBMC. The sample was PBMCs, taken at surgery. The V gene is TRBV9, the J gene TRBJ2-1, with 9 bases aligning to TRBD2. The sequence derives from a male donor with early-stage non-small cell lung cancer. The CDR3 DNA reads as TGTGCCAGCAGCCCCGGGACTAGCTACTACAATGAGCAGTTCTTC. It yields the protein CASSPGTSYYNEQFF.